In its sample, the clone carrying this TCR beta chain was seen once. The data originate from a study of blood T cell repertoires in COVID-19. Looking at the study overall: Samples taken during acute and convalescent COVID-19 were collected in the United States, Italy and Spain. Sources were T cells, B-cell-depleted T cells, or PBMCs; the material itself was cDNA or gDNA.

Seattle patient enrollment occurred during active infection, with longitudinal follow-up thereafter. The CDR3 sequence is 14 residues long. Trimming cost V 7 bases and J 0 bases, with 10 bases left between them. Germline V gene data show CDR1 as SNHLY and CDR2 as FYNNEI. Authors' methods: The assay estimated nucleated cells by amplifying reference gene primers. Generated by immunoSEQ multiplex PCR, the TCRdb table keeps only in-frame clones and is missing some. The DNA gave D and trimming, while V, J and clone size come from that table. The data show 350,000 to 450,000 clones, approximately 87% seen once.

The genes are TRBV2 and TRBJ1-3; D is unresolved. This receptor was obtained from a woman aged 55-69 years with COVID-19, enrolled during active disease. Sequencing used peripheral blood. Written as DNA, the CDR3 is TGTGCCAGCAAGGTCGACTTCTCTGGAAACACCATATATTTT. Translating gives CASKVDFSGNTIYF.